The rows below give T cell receptor beta chains drawn from one sample of a study of cytomegalovirus exposure and HLA in healthy donors. Sequenced by immunoSEQ multiplex PCR; TCRdb stores in-frame clones only, minus some. The sample has some 150,000 clones; less than 85% are singletons. The source material was PBMCs. These receptors were obtained from a middle-aged man in good health and CMV-seronegative. Each CDR3 is given with its conserved first and last residue. Fields, in order: D gene, J gene, V gene, clone size, CDR3 length, CDR3 DNA, CDR3 protein. A D gene is named only where the DNA matches it firmly. Size is omitted from some rows. Given values are once, few, many or a class for expanded clones.

D: TRBD1; J: TRBJ2-7; V: TRBV5-1; size: few; length: 14; DNA: TGCGCCAGCAGCTACCTCTCGACAGGGGGGGAGCAGTACTTC; CDR3: CASSYLSTGGEQYF
D: TRBD1; J: TRBJ2-7; V: TRBV5-1; size: NA; length: 15; DNA: TGCGCCAGCAGCTTGGCGGGACAGGGCATCTACGAGCAGTACTTC; CDR3: CASSLAGQGIYEQYF
D: TRBD2; J: TRBJ2-1; V: TRBV4-1; size: once; length: 17; DNA: TGCGCCAGCAGCCAAGATAGCGGGACTAGCGGGACGGGTGAGCAGTTCTTC; CDR3: CASSQDSGTSGTGEQFF
D: TRBD2; J: TRBJ2-3; V: TRBV6-6; size: NA; length: 14; DNA: TGTGCCAGCAGTTACCTAGCGGACACAGATACGCAGTATTTT; CDR3: CASSYLADTDTQYF
D: TRBD1; J: TRBJ2-3; V: TRBV18; size: NA; length: 15; DNA: TGTGCCAGCTCACCGGGACAGGGAGGCACAGATACGCAGTATTTT; CDR3: CASSPGQGGTDTQYF
D: TRBD1; J: TRBJ2-1; V: TRBV7-3; size: NA; length: 17; DNA: TGTGCCAGCAGCCCCCGGACAGGGGGGAGTGGTAGCAATGAGCAGTTCTTC; CDR3: CASSPRTGGSGSNEQFF
D: NA; J: TRBJ2-3; V: TRBV11-2; size: NA; length: 13; DNA: TGTGCCAGCAGCCCCTCGTCAGCAGATACGCAGTATTTT; CDR3: CASSPSSADTQYF
D: NA; J: TRBJ2-1; V: TRBV6-6; size: few; length: 14; DNA: TGTGCCAGCAGTCAAGGGGCCCTTACAAATGAGCAGTTCTTC; CDR3: CASSQGALTNEQFF
D: TRBD1; J: TRBJ1-6; V: TRBV7-3; size: NA; length: 13; DNA: TGTGCCAGCAGTCAGGGGGTAAATTCACCCCTCCACTTT; CDR3: CASSQGVNSPLHF
D: TRBD1; J: TRBJ1-6; V: TRBV19; size: NA; length: 17; DNA: TGTGCCAGTAGTTTTCCCCCCGGCACAGGGGCTAATTCACCCCTCCACTTT; CDR3: CASSFPPGTGANSPLHF
D: NA; J: TRBJ1-1; V: TRBV4-1; size: NA; length: 14; DNA: TGCGCCAGCAGCCAAGTCCCAGGGAGGACTGAAGCTTTCTTT; CDR3: CASSQVPGRTEAFF
D: NA; J: TRBJ1-2; V: TRBV5-1; size: NA; length: 15; DNA: TGCGCCAGCAGCTTGGCCGGAGGCAGAATCTATGGCTACACCTTC; CDR3: CASSLAGGRIYGYTF
D: TRBD1; J: TRBJ1-5; V: TRBV5-1; size: NA; length: 15; DNA: TGCGCCAGCAGCTTGGAGGGGGCTAGCAATCAGCCCCAGCATTTT; CDR3: CASSLEGASNQPQHF
D: NA; J: TRBJ1-2; V: TRBV19; size: NA; length: 14; DNA: TGTGCCAGTAGTATCAGGGGAGCTGTCTATGGCTACACCTTC; CDR3: CASSIRGAVYGYTF
D: NA; J: TRBJ2-2; V: TRBV11-2; size: NA; length: 16; DNA: TGTGCCAGCAGCTTAGAAGGGGACAACTACACCGGGGAGCTGTTTTTT; CDR3: CASSLEGDNYTGELFF
D: NA; J: TRBJ2-7; V: TRBV18; size: NA; length: 13; DNA: TGTGCCAGCTCCCTCGACAGCTCCTACGAGCAGTACTTC; CDR3: CASSLDSSYEQYF
D: TRBD1; J: TRBJ2-7; V: TRBV9; size: NA; length: 13; DNA: TGTGCCAGCAGCGTCGACAGGGTCGACGAGCAGTACTTC; CDR3: CASSVDRVDEQYF
D: NA; J: TRBJ2-7; V: TRBV7-2; size: NA; length: 15; DNA: TGTGCCAGCAGCTTAATCCCGGGGGTTTCCTACGAGCAGTACTTC; CDR3: CASSLIPGVSYEQYF
D: NA; J: TRBJ2-6; V: TRBV6-5; size: NA; length: 14; DNA: TGTGCCAGCAGACAGGGTTCTGGGGCCAACGTCCTGACTTTC; CDR3: CASRQGSGANVLTF
D: NA; J: TRBJ1-4; V: TRBV28; size: NA; length: 15; DNA: TGTGCCAGCAGTTTACTTAGTGGTTCGAATGAAAAACTGTTTTTT; CDR3: CASSLLSGSNEKLFF
D: NA; J: TRBJ1-5; V: TRBV19; size: NA; length: 13; DNA: TGTGCCAGTAGTATAGGAGGGCCTCAGCCCCAGCATTTT; CDR3: CASSIGGPQPQHF
D: NA; J: TRBJ2-1; V: TRBV5-5; size: NA; length: 13; DNA: TGTGCCAGCAGCTTGGACCCAGGGAATGAGCAGTTCTTC; CDR3: CASSLDPGNEQFF
D: NA; J: TRBJ2-7; V: TRBV13; size: NA; length: 14; DNA: TGTGCCAGCAGCCCCCCCCTTCTAGAAAACGAGCAGTACTTC; CDR3: CASSPPLLENEQYF
D: NA; J: TRBJ1-5; V: TRBV28; size: NA; length: 15; DNA: TGTGCCAGCGGGAGTTTTGTCCTGACCAATCAGCCCCAGCATTTT; CDR3: CASGSFVLTNQPQHF
D: NA; J: TRBJ1-6; V: TRBV2; size: NA; length: 14; DNA: TGTGCCAGCAGTGAAGACCAGGGAGGTTCACCCCTCCACTTT; CDR3: CASSEDQGGSPLHF
D: TRBD1; J: TRBJ2-3; V: TRBV7-2; size: NA; length: 17; DNA: TGTGCCAGCAGCTTAGTCGGTGGACAGGGCGGCACAGATACGCAGTATTTT; CDR3: CASSLVGGQGGTDTQYF
D: TRBD2; J: TRBJ2-1; V: TRBV9; size: NA; length: 13; DNA: TGTGCCAGCAACTATGGGAGGGAGGGTGAGCAGTTCTTC; CDR3: CASNYGREGEQFF
D: TRBD1; J: TRBJ2-1; V: TRBV19; size: NA; length: 14; DNA: TGTGCCAGTAGTACAGGGGGCGAGATCAATGAGCAGTTCTTC; CDR3: CASSTGGEINEQFF
D: TRBD1; J: TRBJ2-2; V: TRBV27; size: NA; length: 15; DNA: TGTGCCAGCAGTCTGACGGGACAGGGAAACGGGGAGCTGTTTTTT; CDR3: CASSLTGQGNGELFF
D: NA; J: TRBJ2-5; V: TRBV7-9; size: NA; length: 13; DNA: TGTTCCAGCTCCACGACAGGCTTACAGACCCAGTACTTC; CDR3: CSSSTTGLQTQYF
D: NA; J: TRBJ2-3; V: TRBV21-1; size: NA; length: 15; DNA: TGTGCCAGCAGCCGTGGAGGGCGGGAGGGGGATACGCAGTATTTT; CDR3: CASSRGGREGDTQYF
D: NA; J: TRBJ1-5; V: TRBV30; size: NA; length: 14; DNA: TGTGCCTGGAGTGTTTGGCAGGGCAATCAGCCCCAGCATTTT; CDR3: CAWSVWQGNQPQHF